Listed here is a single T cell receptor beta chain. Its specificity is not known. The data originate from a study of regulatory T cells in long-lasting Graves disease. Overall study context: Recently diagnosed Graves' patients had received antithyroid drugs for under 3 months.

Investigators prepared the TCR beta libraries by applying iRepertoire HTBI primers and Arm-PCR of CDR3 regions. One entry per CDR3 protein, called by TCRdb with MiXCR from the multiplex PCR reads. The sample has about 470,000 distinct CDR3 sequences; around 15% are singletons. Time point specified: newly diagnosed GD, antithyroid drugs for less than 3 months. The TCR library was made from RNA extracted from PBMCs. V shed 1 base and J shed 1 base, with 7 bases lying between them. Germline CDR1 reads SQVTM; CDR2 reads ANQGSEA. The CDR3 sequence is 14 residues long. Findings and caveats of the study: Segments TRBV28, TRBJ1-2 and TRBJ2-5 showed preferential usage in persistent disease.

These data also featured in a second study, about T cells in Graves' hyperthyroidism and ophthalmopathy. That report adds: Blood held most thyroid clonotypes expanded above 0.001 frequency.

The sample was peripheral blood mononuclear cells (PBMCs), taken at new diagnosis, from a patient treated with antithyroid drugs. This TCR was sampled from a man aged 40-50 years with Graves disease. J is TRBJ2-2 and V is TRBV29-1, with D unresolved. As DNA, the CDR3 is TGCAGCGTTGAAGGAGAAGTGAACACCGGGGAGCTGTTTTTT. Translation: CSVEGEVNTGELFF.